These 19 T cell receptor beta chains were all obtained from the same sample, sequenced in a study of shared clonotypes between healthy human individuals. CD8 cells classed as naive were CD45RO-negative and positively selected for CCR7, excluding terminally differentiated effector memory CD45RA+ cells. The protocol was immunoSEQ multiplex PCR, while the TCRdb copy is restricted to in-frame clones and leaves out a portion. The table records about 820,000 clones, about 91% of them present only once. Source material: naive CD8+ T cells sorted from blood. The receptors were gathered from a man aged 30 to 39 in good health.

The V and J genes are TRBV27 and TRBJ2-7, with 7 bases lining up with TRBD2. There are 14 residues in the CDR3. J gave up 6 bases and V 6 bases, and 11 bases lay outside the gene matches. Germline lookup yields CDR1 MNHEY and CDR2 SMNVEV (reference sequence). The CDR3, as DNA: TGTGCCAGCAGAAAGGCGGGAGAGTTATCCGAGCAGTACTTC. It specifies CASRKAGELSEQYF.

The chain employs TRBV15 and TRBJ1-3; D is uncertain. The germline V gene has CDR1 LNHNV and CDR2 YYDKDF (reference sequence). There are 16 residues in the CDR3. Trimming shortened V by 3 bases and J by 0 bases, and 12 bases separated the two germline ends. The CDR3 loop reads CATSSITSRSGNTIYF. In DNA, the CDR3 is TGTGCCACCAGCAGTATTACGAGTCGCTCTGGAAACACCATATATTTT.

The CDR3 protein is CASSFPETGITDTQYF. CDR3 nucleotides: TGTGCCAGCAGTTTTCCCGAGACAGGCATCACAGATACGCAGTATTTT. The chain employs TRBV28 and TRBJ2-3; D perhaps matches TRBD1 (6 bases). The V and J ends lost 3 bases and 2 bases respectively, with 15 bases between them. This CDR3 is 16 amino acids long. The germline V gene encodes CDR1 MDHEN and CDR2 SYDVKM. Full variable domain (missing parts from reference TRBV28 and TRBJ2-3): DVKVTQSSRYLVKRTGEKVFLECVQDMDHENMFWYRQDPGLGLRLIYFSYDVKMKEKGDIPEGYSVSREKKERFSLILESASTNQTSMYLCASSFPETGITDTQYFGPGTRLTVL.

The chain couples TRBV6-1 to TRBJ2-3, with 9 bases aligning to TRBD1. Germline values: CDR1 MNHNS, CDR2 SASEGT. Losses at the gene ends were 4 bases for V and 4 bases for J; bases not matched to a gene: 3. This CDR3 contains 14 residues. CDR3 sequence (DNA): TGTGCCAGCAGTGGGGGACAGGGTGCAGATACGCAGTATTTT. This gives the protein CASSGGQGADTQYF.

The rearrangement uses TRBV5-8 and TRBJ2-3; TRBD1 aligns across 7 bases. Germline trimming cut 4 bases from V and 4 bases from J; bases unmatched to any gene: 12. Germline V gene sequence: CDR1 SGHTS, CDR2 YDEGEE. This CDR3 is 16 amino acids long. CDR3 DNA: TGTGCCAGCAGCCCTCTTACAGGGGATTCGGCAGATACGCAGTATTTT. Protein sequence: CASSPLTGDSADTQYF.

This rearrangement joins TRBV13 to TRBJ2-3; D ambiguous. The CDR3 consists of 15 residues. V dropped 5 bases and J dropped 2 bases, with 14 bases sitting between them. Germline CDR1 is PRHDT and CDR2 is FYEKMQ (reference sequence). The CDR3 sequence is CASSPRKPVTDTQYF. CDR3 DNA sequence: TGTGCCAGCAGCCCACGGAAACCCGTCACAGATACGCAGTATTTT.

The chain uses TRBV7-2 and TRBJ1-1; D is perhaps TRBD1 (6 bases). V lost 9 bases, J lost 5 bases, and 10 bases lay in between. This CDR3 comprises 11 residues. Germline CDR1 reads SGHTA; CDR2 reads FQGNSA. In DNA, the CDR3 is TGTGCCAGTAGGGGGAATACTGAAGCTTTCTTT. Translating it yields CASRGNTEAFF.

The chain carries TRBV27 and TRBJ2-3; TRBD2 agrees at 8 bases. Germline assignment: CDR1 MNHEY and CDR2 SMNVEV (reference sequence). The CDR3 runs 17 residues. The J segment lost 5 bases and the V segment lost 6 bases, leaving 16 bases of the junction unmatched. The CDR3 coding sequence is TGTGCCAGCAGCCCCGAACGACTAGCGAGAAAGGGAGATACGCAGTATTTT. Its translation is CASSPERLARKGDTQYF.

This chain joins TRBV5-1 and TRBJ2-1; no firm D call. V was trimmed by 0 bases and J by 7 bases, leaving 8 bases between them. CDR3 length: 13 amino acids. Germline CDR1 is SGHRS and CDR2 is YFSETQ. The chain's CDR3 is CASSLVSANEQFF. In nucleotides, the CDR3 is TGCGCCAGCAGCTTGGTTTCCGCTAATGAGCAGTTCTTC.

In this sample, this clone turned up once. The chain carries TRBV5-1 and TRBJ2-2, with unresolved D. CDR3 length: 15 amino acids. V was pared by 4 bases and J by 4 bases, with 14 bases between. CDR1 and CDR2 (germline): SGHRS, YFSETQ. CDR3 DNA: TGCGCCAGCAGCATAAGCGACGCGCCCACCGGGGAGCTGTTTTTT. It is translated as CASSISDAPTGELFF.

V gene TRBV27 combines with J gene TRBJ1-5, with D possibly matching TRBD1 (6 bases). Trimming cost V 6 bases and J 2 bases, with 14 bases left between them. This CDR3 comprises 15 residues. Germline V CDR1 and CDR2: MNHEY, SMNVEV (reference sequence). The CDR3 coding sequence is TGTGCCAGCAGGGCCTTTTCAGGGGGCAATCAGCCCCAGCATTTT. Residues: CASRAFSGGNQPQHF.

V is TRBV7-9 and J is TRBJ2-4; 12 bases are a match to TRBD2. Germline CDR1 SEHNR, CDR2 FQNEAQ (reference sequence). After removal of 5 bases from V and 0 bases from J, the junction contained 8 bases not matched to a gene. This CDR3 contains 18 residues. The CDR3, as DNA: TGTGCCAGCAGCGGAGAGACTAGCGGGGGTTTAGCCAAAAACATTCAGTACTTC. Translated: CASSGETSGGLAKNIQYF.

V usage is TRBV10-1 and J usage is TRBJ2-1; 8 bases fit TRBD2. Germline V gene lookup returns CDR1 WNHNN and CDR2 SYGVQD (reference sequence). The CDR3 has 17 residues. After removal of 5 bases from V and 2 bases from J, the junction contained 11 bases not matched to a gene. CDR3 DNA: TGCGCCAGCAGTCTATCCGGCCTAGCGGGTGCCTACAATGAGCAGTTCTTC. Translated: CASSLSGLAGAYNEQFF.

As DNA, the CDR3 is TGTGCCAGCAGCGCAACGGGGTCGGGCTACAATGAGCAGTTCTTC. As protein: CASSATGSGYNEQFF. This rearrangement joins TRBV28 to TRBJ2-1; tentatively, D is TRBD2 (5 bases). CDR1 and CDR2 (germline): MDHEN, SYDVKM. The V gene lost 6 bases and the J gene lost 3 bases, with 15 bases spanning the gap. There are 15 residues in the CDR3.

The rearrangement uses TRBV13 and TRBJ2-7; 12 nucleotides match TRBD1. This CDR3 is built from 15 residues. V shed 5 bases and J 3 bases; nucleotides not matched to a gene: 5. Germline CDR1 PRHDT, CDR2 FYEKMQ (reference sequence). CDR3 protein: CASSAGTGGIYEQYF. DNA of the CDR3: TGTGCCAGCAGCGCAGGGACAGGGGGCATCTACGAGCAGTACTTC.

CDR3 loop: CATSPTSDYTDTQYF. The CDR3 bases are TGTGCCACCAGCCCGACTAGCGACTACACAGATACGCAGTATTTT. The J gene is TRBJ2-3, the V gene TRBV15; 8 nucleotides match TRBD2. With V trimmed by 5 bases and J by 2 bases, 6 bases remained unmatched. Germline CDR1 LNHNV, CDR2 YYDKDF (reference sequence). There are 15 residues in the CDR3. Full variable domain (outside the CDR3, taken from reference TRBV15 and TRBJ2-3): DAMVIQNPRYQVTQFGKPVTLSCSQTLNHNVMYWYQQKSSQAPKLLFHYYDKDFNNEADTPDNFQSRRPNTSFCFLDIRSPGLGDTAMYLCATSPTSDYTDTQYFGPGTRLTVL.

V gene TRBV29-1 combines with J gene TRBJ2-1; 7 bases match TRBD1. J was trimmed by 8 bases and V by 5 bases; bases with no gene match: 18. The CDR3 runs to 16 residues. In germline, CDR1 is SQVTM, CDR2 ANQGSEA. This CDR3 is CSVQGVVIRQGDEQFF. The DNA for the CDR3 is TGCAGCGTTCAGGGGGTGGTCATTCGACAGGGTGATGAGCAGTTCTTC.

The rearrangement joins TRBV13 to TRBJ2-3; D remains unclear. The V and J ends lost 2 bases and 1 base respectively, with 4 bases between them. The CDR3 is made up of 13 amino acids. CDR1 is PRHDT, CDR2 FYEKMQ, per germline (reference sequence). Written as DNA, the CDR3 is TGTGCCAGCAGCTTAACGGGCACAGATACGCAGTATTTT. It is translated as CASSLTGTDTQYF.

The rearrangement uses TRBV4-1 and TRBJ2-2; a possible D gene is TRBD1 (6 bases). CDR3 size: 14 residues. The V end lost 1 base, the J end lost 7 bases, and 10 bases lay between the germline ends. Germline values: CDR1 MGHRA, CDR2 YSYEKL. Here the CDR3 DNA reads TGCGCCAGCAGCCAAGCAGGGGTAGACGGGGAGCTGTTTTTT. Its translation is CASSQAGVDGELFF.